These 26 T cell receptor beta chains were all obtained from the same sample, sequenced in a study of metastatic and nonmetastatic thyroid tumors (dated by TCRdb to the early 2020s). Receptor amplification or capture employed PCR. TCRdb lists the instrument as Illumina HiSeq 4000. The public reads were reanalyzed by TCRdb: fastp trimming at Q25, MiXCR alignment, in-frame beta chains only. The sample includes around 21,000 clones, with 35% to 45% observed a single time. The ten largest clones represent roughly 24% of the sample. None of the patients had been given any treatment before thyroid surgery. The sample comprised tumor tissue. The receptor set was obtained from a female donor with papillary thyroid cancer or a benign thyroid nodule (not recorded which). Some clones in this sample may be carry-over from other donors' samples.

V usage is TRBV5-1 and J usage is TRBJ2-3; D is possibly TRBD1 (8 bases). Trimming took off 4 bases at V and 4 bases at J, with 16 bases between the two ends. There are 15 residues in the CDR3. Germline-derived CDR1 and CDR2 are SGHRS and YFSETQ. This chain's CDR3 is CASSLDRGGPDTQYF. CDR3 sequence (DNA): TGCGCCAGCAGCCTAGACAGGGGAGGGCCAGATACGCAGTATTTT.

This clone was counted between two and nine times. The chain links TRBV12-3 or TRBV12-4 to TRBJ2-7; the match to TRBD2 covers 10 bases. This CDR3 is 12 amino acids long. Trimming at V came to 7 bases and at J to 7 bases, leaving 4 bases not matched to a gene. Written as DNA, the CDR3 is TGTGCCAGCAAGGGACTAGCGCGGGAGCAGTACTTC. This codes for CASKGLAREQYF.

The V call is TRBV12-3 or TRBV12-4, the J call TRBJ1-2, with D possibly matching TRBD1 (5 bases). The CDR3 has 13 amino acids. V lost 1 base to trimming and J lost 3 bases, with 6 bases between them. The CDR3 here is CASSLGGDYGYTF. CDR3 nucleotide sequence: TGTGCCAGCAGTTTAGGGGGGGACTATGGCTACACCTTC.

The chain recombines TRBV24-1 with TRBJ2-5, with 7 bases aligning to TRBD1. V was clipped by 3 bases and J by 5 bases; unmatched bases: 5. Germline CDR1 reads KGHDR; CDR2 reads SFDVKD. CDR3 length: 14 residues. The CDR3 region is CATSDLGGQETQYF. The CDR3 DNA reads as TGTGCCACCAGTGATCTAGGGGGACAGGAGACCCAGTACTTC.

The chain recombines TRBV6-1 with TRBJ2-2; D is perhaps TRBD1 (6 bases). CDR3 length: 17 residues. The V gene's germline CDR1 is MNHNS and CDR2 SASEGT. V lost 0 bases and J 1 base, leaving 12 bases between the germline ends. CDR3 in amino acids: CASSEAYGTMNTGELFF. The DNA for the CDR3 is TGTGCCAGCAGTGAAGCCTACGGGACAATGAACACCGGGGAGCTGTTTTTT.

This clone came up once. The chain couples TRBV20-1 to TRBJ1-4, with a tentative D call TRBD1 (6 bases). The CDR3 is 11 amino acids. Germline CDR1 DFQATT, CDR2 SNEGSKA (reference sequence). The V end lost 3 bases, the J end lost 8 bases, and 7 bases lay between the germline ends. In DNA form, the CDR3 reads TGCAGTGCTAGGACAGGAGAAAAACTGTTTTTT. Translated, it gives CSARTGEKLFF.

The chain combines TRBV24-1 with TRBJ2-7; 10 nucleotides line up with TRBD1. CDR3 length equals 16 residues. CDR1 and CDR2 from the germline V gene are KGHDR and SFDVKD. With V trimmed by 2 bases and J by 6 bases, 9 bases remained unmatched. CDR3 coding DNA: TGTGCCACCAGTGATTCCTCCGGGACAGGGGTCCCCGAGCAGTACTTC. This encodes CATSDSSGTGVPEQYF.

CDR3 nucleotides: TGTGCCAGCAGTTCCCCGGGACAGGGGAGATACGGCTACACCTTC. Protein: CASSSPGQGRYGYTF. The chain uses TRBV6-7 and TRBJ1-2; 10 positions agree with TRBD1. TRBV6-7 is an ORF for which the function is uncertain. This CDR3 contains 15 residues. Trimming at V came to 4 bases and at J to 8 bases, leaving 10 bases not matched to a gene.

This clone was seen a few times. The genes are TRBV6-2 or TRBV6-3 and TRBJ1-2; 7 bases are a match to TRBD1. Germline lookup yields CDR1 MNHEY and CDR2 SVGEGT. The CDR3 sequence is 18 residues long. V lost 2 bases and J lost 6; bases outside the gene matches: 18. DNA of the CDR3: TGTGCCAGCAGTTACCTCATAAACGGCCGCTATGGGACAGATGGCTACACCTTC. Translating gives CASSYLINGRYGTDGYTF.

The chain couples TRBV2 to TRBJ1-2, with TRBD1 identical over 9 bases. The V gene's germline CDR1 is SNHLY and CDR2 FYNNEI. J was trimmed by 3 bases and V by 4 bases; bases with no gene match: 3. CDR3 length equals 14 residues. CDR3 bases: TGTGCCAGCAGTGGACAGGGGGTTTACTATGGCTACACCTTC. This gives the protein CASSGQGVYYGYTF.

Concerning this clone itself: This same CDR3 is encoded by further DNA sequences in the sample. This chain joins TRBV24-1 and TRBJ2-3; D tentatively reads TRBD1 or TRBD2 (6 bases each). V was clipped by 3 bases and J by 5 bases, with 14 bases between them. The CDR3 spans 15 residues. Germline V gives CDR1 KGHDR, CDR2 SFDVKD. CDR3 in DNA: TGTGCCACCAGTGATGGTCGAGGGGGGCGAGATACGCAGTATTTT. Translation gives CATSDGRGGRDTQYF.

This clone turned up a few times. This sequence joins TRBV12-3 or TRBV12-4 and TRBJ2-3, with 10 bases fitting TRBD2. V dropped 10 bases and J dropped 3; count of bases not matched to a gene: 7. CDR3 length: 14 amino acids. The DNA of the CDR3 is TGTGCCACTAAATCTAGCGGGAGTACAGATACGCAGTATTTT. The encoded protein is CATKSSGSTDTQYF.

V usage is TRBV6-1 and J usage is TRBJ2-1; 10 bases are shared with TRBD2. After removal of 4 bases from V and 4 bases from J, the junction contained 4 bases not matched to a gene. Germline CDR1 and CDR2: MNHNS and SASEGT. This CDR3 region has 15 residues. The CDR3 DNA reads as TGTGCCAGCAGTGGCCTAGCGGGGGATTACAATGAGCAGTTCTTC. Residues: CASSGLAGDYNEQFF.

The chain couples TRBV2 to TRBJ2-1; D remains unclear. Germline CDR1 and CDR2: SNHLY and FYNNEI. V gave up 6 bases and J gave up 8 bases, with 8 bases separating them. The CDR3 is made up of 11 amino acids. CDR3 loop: CASSQSDEQFF. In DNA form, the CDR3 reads TGTGCCAGCAGCCAAAGTGATGAGCAGTTCTTC.

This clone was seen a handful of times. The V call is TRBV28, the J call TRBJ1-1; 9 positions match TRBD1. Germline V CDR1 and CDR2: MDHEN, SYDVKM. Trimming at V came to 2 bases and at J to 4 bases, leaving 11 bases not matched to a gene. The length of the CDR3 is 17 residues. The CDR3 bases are TGTGCCAGCAGTTTAACCACAGGGGGCGGCGGGATCACTGAAGCTTTCTTT. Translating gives CASSLTTGGGGITEAFF.

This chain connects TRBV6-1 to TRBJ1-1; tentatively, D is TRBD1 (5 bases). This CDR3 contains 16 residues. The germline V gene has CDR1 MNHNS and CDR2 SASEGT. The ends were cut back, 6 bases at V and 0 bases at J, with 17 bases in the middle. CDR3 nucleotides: TGTGCCAGCAGCCTCCTTTCGGACATCATGAACACTGAAGCTTTCTTT. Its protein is CASSLLSDIMNTEAFF.

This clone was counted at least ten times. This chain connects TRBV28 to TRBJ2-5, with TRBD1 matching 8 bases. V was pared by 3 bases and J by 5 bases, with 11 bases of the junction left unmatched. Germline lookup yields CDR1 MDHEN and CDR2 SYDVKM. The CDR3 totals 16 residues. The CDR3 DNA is TGTGCCAGCAGTTTTCAGGGGGCCGGCCCGCGGGAGACCCAGTACTTC. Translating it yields CASSFQGAGPRETQYF.

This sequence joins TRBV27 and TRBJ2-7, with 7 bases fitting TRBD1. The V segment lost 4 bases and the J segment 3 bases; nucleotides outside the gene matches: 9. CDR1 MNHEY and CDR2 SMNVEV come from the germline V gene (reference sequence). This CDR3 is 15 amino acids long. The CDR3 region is CASSSPIYRGYEQYF. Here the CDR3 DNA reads TGTGCCAGCAGTTCGCCCATATACAGGGGCTACGAGCAGTACTTC.

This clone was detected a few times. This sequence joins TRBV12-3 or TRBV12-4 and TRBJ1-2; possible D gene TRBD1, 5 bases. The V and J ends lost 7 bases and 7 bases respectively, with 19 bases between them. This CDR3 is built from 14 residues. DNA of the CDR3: TGTGCCAGCACCCTGGGGCAGGGCCTGGGTGGCTACACCTTC. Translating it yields CASTLGQGLGGYTF.

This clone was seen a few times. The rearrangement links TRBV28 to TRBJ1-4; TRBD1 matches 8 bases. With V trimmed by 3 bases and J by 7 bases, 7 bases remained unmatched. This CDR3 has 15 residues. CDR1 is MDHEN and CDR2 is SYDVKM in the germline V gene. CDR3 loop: CASSLEQGVGEKLFF. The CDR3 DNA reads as TGTGCCAGCAGTTTGGAACAGGGGGTAGGTGAAAAACTGTTTTTT.

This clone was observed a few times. The CDR3: CASSLTYEQFF. CDR3 DNA: TGTGCCAGCAGTTTGACGTATGAGCAGTTCTTC. The genes are TRBV12-3 or TRBV12-4 and TRBJ2-1; D unclear. The CDR3 consists of 11 residues. V lost 3 bases and J 8 bases, leaving 5 bases between the germline ends.

CDR3 loop: CASSLGLAGTANEKLFF. CDR3 DNA: TGCGCCAGCAGCTTGGGACTGGCGGGGACAGCTAATGAAAAACTGTTTTTT. The chain carries TRBV5-1 and TRBJ1-4; TRBD1 aligns across 7 bases. The J segment lost 3 bases and the V segment lost 0 bases, leaving 8 bases of the junction unmatched. The germline CDR1 and CDR2 sequences are SGHRS and YFSETQ. The CDR3 covers 17 residues.

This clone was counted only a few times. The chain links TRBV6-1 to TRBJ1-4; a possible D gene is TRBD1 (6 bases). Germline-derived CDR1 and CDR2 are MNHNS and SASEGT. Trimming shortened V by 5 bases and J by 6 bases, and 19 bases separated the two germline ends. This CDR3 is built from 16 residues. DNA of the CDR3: TGTGCCAGCAGTCAACAGGGTGGTACGGGCCATGAAAAACTGTTTTTT. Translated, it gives CASSQQGGTGHEKLFF.

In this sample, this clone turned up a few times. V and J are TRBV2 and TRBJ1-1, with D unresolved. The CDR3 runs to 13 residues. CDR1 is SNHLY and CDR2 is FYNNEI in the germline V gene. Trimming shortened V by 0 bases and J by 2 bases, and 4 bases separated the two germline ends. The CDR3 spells CASSEAGNTEAFF. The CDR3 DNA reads TGTGCCAGCAGTGAAGCGGGCAACACTGAAGCTTTCTTT.

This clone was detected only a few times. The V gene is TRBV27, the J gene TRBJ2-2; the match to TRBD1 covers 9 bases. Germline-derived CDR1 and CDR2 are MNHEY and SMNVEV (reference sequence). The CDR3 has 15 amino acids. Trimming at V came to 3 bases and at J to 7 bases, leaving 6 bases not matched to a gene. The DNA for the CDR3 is TGTGCCAGCAGTTTGGGGACAGGGTTTGGCGGGGAGCTGTTTTTT. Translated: CASSLGTGFGGELFF.

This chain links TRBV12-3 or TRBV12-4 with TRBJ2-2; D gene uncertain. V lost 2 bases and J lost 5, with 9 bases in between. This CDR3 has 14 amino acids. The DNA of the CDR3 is TGTGCCAGCAGTTTATATCAGCGTACCGGGGAGCTGTTTTTT. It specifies CASSLYQRTGELFF.